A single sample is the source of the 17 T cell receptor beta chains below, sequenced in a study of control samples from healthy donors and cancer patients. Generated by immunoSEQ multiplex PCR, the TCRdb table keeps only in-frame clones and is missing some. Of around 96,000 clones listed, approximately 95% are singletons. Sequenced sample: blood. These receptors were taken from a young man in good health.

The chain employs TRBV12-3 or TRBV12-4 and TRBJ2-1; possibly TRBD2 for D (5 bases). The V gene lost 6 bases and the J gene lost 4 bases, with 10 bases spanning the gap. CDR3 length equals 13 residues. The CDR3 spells CASRVEGYNEQFF. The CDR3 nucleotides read TGTGCCAGCAGAGTTGAGGGTTACAATGAGCAGTTCTTC.

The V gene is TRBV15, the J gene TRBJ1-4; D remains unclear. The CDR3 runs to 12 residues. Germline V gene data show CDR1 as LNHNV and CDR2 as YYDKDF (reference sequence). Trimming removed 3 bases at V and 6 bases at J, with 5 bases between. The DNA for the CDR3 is TGTGCCACCAGCAGGAACGATGAAAAACTGTTTTTT. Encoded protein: CATSRNDEKLFF.

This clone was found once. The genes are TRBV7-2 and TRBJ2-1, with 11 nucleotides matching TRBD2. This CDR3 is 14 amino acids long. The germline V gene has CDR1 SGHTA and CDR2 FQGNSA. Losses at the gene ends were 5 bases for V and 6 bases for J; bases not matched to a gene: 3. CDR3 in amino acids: CASSLGTSGNEQFF. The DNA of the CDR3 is TGTGCCAGCAGCCTCGGGACTAGCGGCAATGAGCAGTTCTTC.

CDR3 sequence reads: CASSKTSGRLVETQYF. CDR3 sequence (DNA): TGTGCCAGCAGCAAGACTAGCGGGAGGCTCGTAGAGACCCAGTACTTC. The J gene is TRBJ2-5, the V gene TRBV7-9, with 13 bases identical to TRBD2. The germline V gene encodes CDR1 SEHNR and CDR2 FQNEAQ (reference sequence). The V segment lost 5 bases and the J segment 4 bases; nucleotides outside the gene matches: 7. There are 16 residues in the CDR3.

The CDR3 spells CASSLGLPSTDTQYF. The DNA for the CDR3 is TGTGCCAGCAGCCTGGGACTTCCTTCCACAGATACGCAGTATTTT. This sequence joins TRBV5-8 and TRBJ2-3; the D gene is possibly TRBD2 (6 bases). The CDR3 loop spans 15 amino acids. Germline-derived CDR1 and CDR2 are SGHTS and YDEGEE. Trimming took 4 bases from V and 2 from J, leaving 14 bases between them. The whole variable domain, remainder taken from reference TRBV5-8 and TRBJ2-3, is EAGVTQSPTHLIKTRGQQATLRCSPISGHTSVYWYQQALGLGLQFLLWYDEGEERNRGNFPPRFSGRQFPNYSSELNVNALELEDSALYLCASSLGLPSTDTQYFGPGTRLTVL.

Here the CDR3 DNA reads TGTGCCTGGAGGGCCCGGGGGGCCACAGATACGCAGTATTTT. The encoded protein is CAWRARGATDTQYF. The V call is TRBV30, the J call TRBJ2-3, with D possibly matching TRBD2 (7 bases). The CDR3 runs to 14 residues. V lost 3 bases, J lost 2 bases, and 12 bases lay in between. From germline, CDR1 is GTSNPN and CDR2 SVGIG (reference sequence).

The CDR3 region is CAWSEGWGGKVTEAFF. CDR3 nucleotides: TGTGCCTGGAGTGAAGGGTGGGGGGGAAAGGTCACTGAAGCTTTCTTT. J is TRBJ1-1 and V is TRBV30; D might be TRBD1 (5 bases). This CDR3 has 16 residues. V was cut by 1 base and J by 4 bases, with 19 bases left in between. The germline gives CDR1 GTSNPN, CDR2 SVGIG (reference sequence).

Here the CDR3 DNA reads TGTGCCAGCAGTCGCCCCCTAGACAATGAGCAGTTCTTC. Translating gives CASSRPLDNEQFF. The chain joins TRBV6-2 or TRBV6-3 to TRBJ2-1, with D hard to call. V lost 5 bases and J 5 bases, leaving 10 bases between the germline ends. The CDR3 spans 13 residues. Germline assignment: CDR1 MNHEY and CDR2 SVGEGT.

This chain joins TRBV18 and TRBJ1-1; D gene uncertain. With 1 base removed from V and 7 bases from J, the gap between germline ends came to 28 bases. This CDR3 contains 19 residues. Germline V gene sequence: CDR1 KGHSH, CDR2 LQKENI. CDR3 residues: CASSPRPITVPGETDEAFF. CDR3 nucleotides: TGTGCCAGCTCACCACGCCCTATTACAGTCCCGGGAGAGACGGATGAAGCTTTCTTT.

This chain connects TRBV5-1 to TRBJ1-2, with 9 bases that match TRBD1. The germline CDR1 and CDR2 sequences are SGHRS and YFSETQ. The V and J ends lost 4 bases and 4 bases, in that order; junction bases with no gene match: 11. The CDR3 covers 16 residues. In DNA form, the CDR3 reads TGCGCCAGCAGCAACGGACAGGGGCCCGCTGGCTATGGCTACACCTTC. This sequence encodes CASSNGQGPAGYGYTF.

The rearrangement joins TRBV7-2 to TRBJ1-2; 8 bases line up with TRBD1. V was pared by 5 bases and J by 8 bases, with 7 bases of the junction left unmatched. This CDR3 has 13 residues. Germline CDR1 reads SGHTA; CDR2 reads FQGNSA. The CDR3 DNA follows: TGTGCCAGCAGCGGGGGACAGGTCGGCGGCTACACCTTC. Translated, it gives CASSGGQVGGYTF. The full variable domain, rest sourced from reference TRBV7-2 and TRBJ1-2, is GAGVSQSPSNKVTEKGKDVELRCDPISGHTALYWYRQSLGQGLEFLIYFQGNSAPDKSGLPSDRFSAERTGGSVSTLTIQRTQQEDSAVYLCASSGGQVGGYTFGSGTRLTVV.

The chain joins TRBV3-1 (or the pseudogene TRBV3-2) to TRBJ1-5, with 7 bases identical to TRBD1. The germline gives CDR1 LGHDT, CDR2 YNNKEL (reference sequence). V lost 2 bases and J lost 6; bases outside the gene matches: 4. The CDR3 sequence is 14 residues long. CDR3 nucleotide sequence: TGTGCCAGCAGCCAATCTCAGGGGGTTCAGCCCCAGCATTTT. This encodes CASSQSQGVQPQHF.

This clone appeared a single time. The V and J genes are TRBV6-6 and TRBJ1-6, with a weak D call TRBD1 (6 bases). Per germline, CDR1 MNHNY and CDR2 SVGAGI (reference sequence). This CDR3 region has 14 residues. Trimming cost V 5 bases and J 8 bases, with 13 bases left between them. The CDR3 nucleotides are TGTGCCAGCAGTCAAACAGGGTTGGATTCACCCCTCCACTTT. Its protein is CASSQTGLDSPLHF.

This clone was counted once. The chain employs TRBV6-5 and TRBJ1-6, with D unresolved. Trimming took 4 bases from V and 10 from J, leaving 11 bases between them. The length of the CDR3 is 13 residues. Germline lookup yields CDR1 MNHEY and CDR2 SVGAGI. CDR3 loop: CASSSNERSPLHF. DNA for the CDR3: TGTGCCAGCAGTTCTAACGAGCGCTCACCCCTCCACTTT.

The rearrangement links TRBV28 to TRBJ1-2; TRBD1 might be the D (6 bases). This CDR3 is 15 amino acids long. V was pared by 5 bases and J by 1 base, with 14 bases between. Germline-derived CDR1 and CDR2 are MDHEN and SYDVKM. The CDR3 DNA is TGTGCCAGCAGTCCCCCGGACAGCAATAACTATGGCTACACCTTC. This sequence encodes CASSPPDSNNYGYTF.

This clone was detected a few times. CDR3 coding DNA: TGTGCCAGCAGCGGTATCAGCGGGGGTAATTCACCCCTCCACTTT. Protein sequence: CASSGISGGNSPLHF. J is TRBJ1-6 and V is TRBV7-8, with D possibly being TRBD1 (5 bases). The CDR3 length is 15 residues. V was cut by 5 bases and J by 6 bases, with 14 bases left in between. Germline CDR1 is SGHVS and CDR2 is FQNEAQ. Variable domain in full (rest from reference TRBV7-8 and TRBJ1-6): GAGVSQSPRYKVAKRGQDVALRCDPISGHVSLFWYQQALGQGPEFLTYFQNEAQLDKSGLPSDRFFAERPEGSVSTLKIQRTQQEDSAVYLCASSGISGGNSPLHFGNGTRLTVT.

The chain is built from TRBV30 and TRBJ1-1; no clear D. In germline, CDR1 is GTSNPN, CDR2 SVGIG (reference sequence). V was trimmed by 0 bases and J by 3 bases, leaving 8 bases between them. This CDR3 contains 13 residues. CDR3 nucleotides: TGTGCCTGGAGTGTAGACTCCTACACTGAAGCTTTCTTT. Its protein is CAWSVDSYTEAFF.